This T cell receptor (beta chain) comes out of a study of T cells in Graves' hyperthyroidism and ophthalmopathy. Study outcomes and limitations: Most clonotypes expanded in thyroid above 0.001 were likewise present in blood. Onset of ophthalmopathy came a median roughly 6.5 months after the model predicted it. Ophthalmopathy and stable hyperthyroidism were separated by a 13 V-J model.

The CDR3 totals 15 residues. Trimming took 8 bases from V and 0 from J, leaving 11 bases between them. Per germline, CDR1 ENHRY and CDR2 SYGVKD. Clinical symptoms, serum thyroxine, TRAb, thyroid ultrasound and orbital computed tomography established diagnosis. This clonotype was picked up many times. The antigen remains unidentified. Amplification of TCR beta CDR3 regions was performed using RNA transcripts as template. With the HTBI primer set, the TCR CDR3 went through a first round of RT-PCR. TCRdb re-called the multiplex PCR reads through MiXCR, storing one row per CDR3 protein. The sample holds hundreds of thousands of distinct CDR3 sequences, just under 45% seen once.

The material sequenced was peripheral blood or thyroid tissue (not recorded which). This sequence was found in an adult man with Graves' disease, either hyperthyroidism or ophthalmopathy (not recorded which). The gene calls are TRBV10-3 and TRBJ2-6, with a possible D match to TRBD1 (6 bases). The CDR3 nucleotides are TGTGCCATCGGGGGCGTTGACTCTGGGGCCAACGTCCTGACTTTC. Translating it yields CAIGGVDSGANVLTF.